A single sample is the source of the 5 T cell receptor beta chains below, sequenced in a study of cytomegalovirus exposure and HLA in healthy donors. The primer mix had 60 Vbeta and 13 Jbeta primers. Produced via immunoSEQ multiplex PCR; TCRdb's table is partial and in-frame only. This sample has about 100,000 clones; 9.5% to 13% occur once, and the top ten carry under 6%. Sequencing was carried out using PBMCs. The receptors shown here come from a man between 40 and 49 years old in good health and CMV-seropositive.

This clone was detected only a few times. V and J are TRBV7-6 and TRBJ2-2; 11 bases are a match to TRBD2. The V and J ends lost 0 bases and 6 bases, in that order; junction bases with no gene match: 3. From germline, CDR1 is SGHVS and CDR2 FNYEAQ. CDR3 length: 16 residues. CDR3 protein: CASSLATSGIPGELFF. CDR3 nucleotides: TGTGCCAGCAGCTTAGCGACTAGCGGGATTCCCGGGGAGCTGTTTTTT.

The sample holds a few counts of this clone. The CDR3 here is CASSYGPGRQPQHF. The CDR3 DNA reads as TGTGCCAGCAGTTACGGGCCAGGGAGGCAGCCCCAGCATTTT. This sequence joins TRBV6-5 and TRBJ1-5, with D maybe TRBD1 (5 bases). Germline assignment: CDR1 MNHEY and CDR2 SVGAGI. CDR3 length: 14 residues. V lost 2 bases and J lost 7, with 12 bases in between.

On this clone itself: Other DNA sequences of this sample code for an identical CDR3. The chain joins TRBV4-1 to TRBJ2-3; 12 nucleotides match TRBD2. The germline V gene has CDR1 MGHRA and CDR2 YSYEKL. The CDR3 covers 16 residues. V shed 1 base and J 2 bases; nucleotides not matched to a gene: 1. CDR3 protein: CASSQGLAGATDTQYF. In DNA, the CDR3 is TGCGCCAGCAGCCAAGGACTAGCGGGAGCCACAGATACGCAGTATTTT.

J is TRBJ2-1 and V is TRBV4-3, with D possibly matching TRBD2 (6 bases). V lost 1 base, J lost 2 bases, and 12 bases lay in between. Germline values: CDR1 LGHNA, CDR2 YSLEER. The CDR3 consists of 16 residues. CDR3 protein: CASSQGWGGTYNEQFF. CDR3 bases: TGCGCCAGCAGCCAAGGATGGGGAGGAACCTACAATGAGCAGTTCTTC.

CDR3 in DNA: TGTGCCAGCAGCTTGGGACAGCGTTATCAGCCCCAGCATTTT. This translates into CASSLGQRYQPQHF. The J gene is TRBJ1-5, the V gene TRBV5-8, with D possibly matching TRBD1 (5 bases). Germline CDR1 and CDR2: SGHTS and YDEGEE. This CDR3 region has 14 residues. V was pared by 0 bases and J by 5 bases, with 9 bases between.